The 18 T cell receptor beta chains presented below share a single source sample, sequenced in a study of cytomegalovirus exposure and HLA in healthy donors. The PCR contained 60 Vbeta and 13 Jbeta primers. Sequencing used immunoSEQ multiplex PCR; TCRdb keeps in-frame clones, though not all of them. Seen here are under 200,000 clones, 65% to 80% observed once, and the top ten hold about 2.4%. The sample was PBMCs. Receptors were obtained from a woman in her thirties or forties in good health and CMV-seropositive.

The genes are TRBV10-1 and TRBJ1-4, with 7 positions matching TRBD1. Germline V lookup: CDR1 WNHNN, CDR2 SYGVQD (reference sequence). Trimming took 6 bases from V and 3 from J; bases not matched to a gene: 4. The CDR3 covers 14 residues. This CDR3 is CASSTGAANEKLFF. Written as DNA, the CDR3 is TGCGCCAGCAGCACAGGGGCAGCTAATGAAAAACTGTTTTTT.

The chain is built from TRBV27 and TRBJ1-3; no definite D call. Germline CDR1 and CDR2: MNHEY and SMNVEV (reference sequence). V lost 7 bases to trimming and J lost 4 bases, with 14 bases between them. CDR3 length: 14 amino acids. The chain's CDR3 is CASMGVSRGNTIYF. The CDR3 bases are TGTGCCAGCATGGGTGTTTCTAGAGGAAACACCATATATTTT.

The table lists this clone with a count of one. The chain joins TRBV5-6 to TRBJ2-3; 7 bases match TRBD2. This CDR3 region has 14 residues. V dropped 1 base and J dropped 6; count of bases not matched to a gene: 5. The germline gives CDR1 SGHDT, CDR2 YYEEEE. In nucleotides, the CDR3 is TGTGCCAGCAGCTTGAGCGGGGCCCCCGATACGCAGTATTTT. This encodes CASSLSGAPDTQYF. The variable domain in full, with the rest retrieved from reference TRBV5-6 and TRBJ2-3, is DAGVTQSPTHLIKTRGQQVTLRCSPKSGHDTVSWYQQALGQGPQFIFQYYEEEERQRGNFPDRFSGHQFPNYSSELNVNALLLGDSALYLCASSLSGAPDTQYFGPGTRLTVL.

The V and J genes are TRBV19 and TRBJ1-2; the match to TRBD1 covers 8 bases. This CDR3 is built from 14 residues. Looked up from germline, CDR1 is LNHDA and CDR2 is SQIVND (reference sequence). J lost 5 bases, V lost 10 bases, and 12 bases had no gene match. The DNA for the CDR3 is TGTGCCACTTTGGACAGGGCGGGATCTTATGGCTACACCTTC. The encoded protein is CATLDRAGSYGYTF.

This chain connects TRBV5-8 to TRBJ1-2; D unresolved. Germline CDR1 SGHTS, CDR2 YDEGEE. The CDR3 spans 12 residues. The ends were cut back, 2 bases at V and 8 bases at J, with 10 bases in the middle. DNA of the CDR3: TGTGCCAGCAGCTTTGTCGGAGGAGGCTACACCTTC. Residues: CASSFVGGGYTF. The complete variable domain, with remaining parts taken from reference TRBV5-8 and TRBJ1-2, reads EAGVTQSPTHLIKTRGQQATLRCSPISGHTSVYWYQQALGLGLQFLLWYDEGEERNRGNFPPRFSGRQFPNYSSELNVNALELEDSALYLCASSFVGGGYTFGSGTRLTVV.

This clone came up a few times. Other DNA sequences in this sample translate to the same CDR3. The chain has TRBV6-5 and TRBJ1-2; 10 bases align to TRBD1. This CDR3 has 15 residues. The germline CDR1 and CDR2 sequences are MNHEY and SVGAGI. V shed 0 bases and J 5 bases; nucleotides not matched to a gene: 3. The CDR3 here is CASSYSTGGAYGYTF. The CDR3 DNA reads as TGTGCCAGCAGTTACTCGACAGGGGGCGCGTATGGCTACACCTTC.

The rearrangement links TRBV19 to TRBJ2-1; a weak D match, TRBD2 (6 bases). Trimming took off 4 bases at V and 4 bases at J, with 17 bases between the two ends. The germline CDR1 and CDR2 sequences are LNHDA and SQIVND (reference sequence). This CDR3 contains 16 residues. The CDR3 DNA sequence: TGTGCCAGTAGTAACCGGGAGCTAGGGCAGTACAATGAGCAGTTCTTC. Its protein product is CASSNRELGQYNEQFF.

A single count supports this clone. The CDR3 DNA sequence: TGTGCCAGCAGTCGACCCGGACTAGCGGGAGGGACCGGGGAGCTGTTTTTT. Its translation: CASSRPGLAGGTGELFF. The gene calls are TRBV7-2 and TRBJ2-2; 15 nucleotides match TRBD2. Losses at the gene ends were 6 bases for V and 5 bases for J; bases not matched to a gene: 7. The CDR3 consists of 17 residues. Looked up from germline, CDR1 is SGHTA and CDR2 is FQGNSA.

This rearrangement joins TRBV6-5 to TRBJ2-2; 9 bases fit TRBD1. This CDR3 spans 15 amino acids. The germline gives CDR1 MNHEY, CDR2 SVGAGI. Losses at the gene ends were 6 bases for V and 5 bases for J; bases not matched to a gene: 7. CDR3 amino acids: CASSIQGALTGELFF. The CDR3 nucleotides read TGTGCCAGCAGCATACAGGGGGCGCTTACCGGGGAGCTGTTTTTT.

This clone was found a few times. The chain joins TRBV30 to TRBJ1-3; D unresolved. This CDR3 comprises 13 residues. Per the germline V gene, CDR1 is GTSNPN and CDR2 is SVGIG (reference sequence). V was pared by 3 bases and J by 0 bases, with 6 bases between. Here the CDR3 reads CAWRGYSGNTIYF. CDR3 coding DNA: TGTGCCTGGAGGGGCTACTCTGGAAACACCATATATTTT.

This clone appeared once. In DNA, the CDR3 is TGTGCCAGCAGCGCTTTAACTCCGGGACAGGCGAGCGGAACTGAAGCTTTCTTT. Translation: CASSALTPGQASGTEAFF. This rearrangement joins TRBV2 to TRBJ1-1; 8 positions agree with TRBD1. This CDR3 is 18 amino acids long. Germline-derived CDR1 and CDR2 are SNHLY and FYNNEI. V shed 6 bases and J 5 bases; nucleotides not matched to a gene: 20.

The chain carries TRBV7-9 and TRBJ2-3; the D gene is possibly TRBD2 (7 bases). Germline values: CDR1 SEHNR, CDR2 FQNEAQ (reference sequence). The CDR3 consists of 16 residues. Trimming left V 4 bases short and J 5 bases short, with 19 bases between. Written as DNA, the CDR3 is TGTGCCAGCAGCTCTCTGTTCGGGGGGCCGGGAGATACGCAGTATTTT. Its protein is CASSSLFGGPGDTQYF. The whole variable domain, remainder taken from reference TRBV7-9 and TRBJ2-3, is DTGVSQNPRHKITKRGQNVTFRCDPISEHNRLYWYRQTLGQGPEFLTYFQNEAQLEKSRLLSDRFSAERPKGSFSTLEIQRTEQGDSAMYLCASSSLFGGPGDTQYFGPGTRLTVL.

This clone was counted a single time. The rearrangement joins TRBV11-2 to TRBJ2-7; 9 positions match TRBD2. The CDR3 contains 14 residues. CDR1 and CDR2 from the germline V gene are SGHAT and FQNNGV. V trimming: 5 bases; J trimming: 9 bases; junction bases outside the gene matches: 11. The CDR3 loop reads CASSRLADLRSQYF. Written as DNA, the CDR3 is TGTGCCAGCAGCCGACTAGCGGACCTACGATCGCAGTACTTC.

The chain recombines TRBV6-6 with TRBJ2-3, with TRBD1 identical over 8 bases. Germline CDR1 reads MNHNY; CDR2 reads SVGAGI (reference sequence). There are 15 residues in the CDR3. Unmatched junction bases numbered 4, after V lost 5 bases and J lost 0 bases. DNA of the CDR3: TGTGCCAGCAGTCGGACAGGGACTAGCACAGATACGCAGTATTTT. Translated: CASSRTGTSTDTQYF.

This clone was observed a handful of times. This chain uses TRBV2 with TRBJ1-2; 10 bases match TRBD1. There are 15 residues in the CDR3. V gave up 3 bases and J gave up 8 bases; unmatched junction bases: 9. Germline V gene lookup returns CDR1 SNHLY and CDR2 FYNNEI. The CDR3 region has the DNA TGTGCCAGCAGTGATCTGGGACAGGGGTTTTCCGGCTACACCTTC. It codes for CASSDLGQGFSGYTF.

The chain joins TRBV6-1 to TRBJ2-1; 12 nucleotides align to TRBD2. V trimming: 4 bases; J trimming: 3 bases; junction bases outside the gene matches: 4. Germline-derived CDR1 and CDR2 are MNHNS and SASEGT. The CDR3 totals 16 residues. CDR3 in amino acids: CASSAGTSGHYNEQFF. CDR3 nucleotide sequence: TGTGCCAGCAGTGCCGGGACTAGCGGGCACTACAATGAGCAGTTCTTC.

A few counts support this clone. The chain recombines TRBV5-1 with TRBJ2-7; TRBD2 matches 14 bases. The CDR3 has 18 residues. Trimming cost V 4 bases and J 1 base; bases outside gene matches: 10. CDR1 is SGHRS, CDR2 YFSETQ, per germline. CDR3 sequence: CASSASGLAGVSSYEQYF. In nucleotides, the CDR3 is TGCGCCAGCAGCGCATCGGGACTAGCGGGAGTTTCATCCTACGAGCAGTACTTC.

This chain connects TRBV7-2 to TRBJ1-5; D may be TRBD1 (6 bases). The CDR3 is 16 amino acids. CDR1 is SGHTA, CDR2 FQGNSA, per germline. V was trimmed by 2 bases and J by 1 base, leaving 12 bases between them. The chain's CDR3 is CASSLLGAASNQPQHF. CDR3 DNA: TGTGCCAGCAGCTTACTGGGGGCAGCGAGCAATCAGCCCCAGCATTTT.